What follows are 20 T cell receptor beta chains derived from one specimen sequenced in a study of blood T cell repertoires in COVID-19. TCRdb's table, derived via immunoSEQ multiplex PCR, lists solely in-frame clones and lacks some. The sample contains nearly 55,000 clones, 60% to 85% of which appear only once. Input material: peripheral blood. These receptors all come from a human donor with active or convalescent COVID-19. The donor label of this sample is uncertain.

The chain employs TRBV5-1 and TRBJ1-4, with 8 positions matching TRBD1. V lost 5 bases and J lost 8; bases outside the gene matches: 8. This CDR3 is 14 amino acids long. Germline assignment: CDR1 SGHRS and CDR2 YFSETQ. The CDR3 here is CASSPGQVAEKLFF. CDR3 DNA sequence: TGCGCCAGCAGTCCGGGACAGGTAGCGGAAAAACTGTTTTTT.

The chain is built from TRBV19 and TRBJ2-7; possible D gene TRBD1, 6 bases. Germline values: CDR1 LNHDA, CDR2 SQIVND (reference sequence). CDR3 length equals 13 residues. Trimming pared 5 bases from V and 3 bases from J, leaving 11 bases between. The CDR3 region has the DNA TGTGCCAGTAGTGCCGGGACATACTACGAGCAGTACTTC. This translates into CASSAGTYYEQYF.

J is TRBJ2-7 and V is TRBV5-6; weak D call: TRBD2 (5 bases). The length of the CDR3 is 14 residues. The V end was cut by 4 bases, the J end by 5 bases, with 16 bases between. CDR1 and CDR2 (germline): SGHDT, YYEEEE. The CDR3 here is CASSPWTRAHEQYF. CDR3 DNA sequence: TGTGCCAGCAGCCCGTGGACGAGGGCCCACGAGCAGTACTTC.

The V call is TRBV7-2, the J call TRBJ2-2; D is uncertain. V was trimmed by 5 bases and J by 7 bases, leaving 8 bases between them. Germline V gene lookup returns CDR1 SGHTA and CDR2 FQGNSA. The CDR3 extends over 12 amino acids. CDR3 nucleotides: TGTGCCAGCAGCCCACCTATCGGGGAGCTGTTTTTT. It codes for CASSPPIGELFF.

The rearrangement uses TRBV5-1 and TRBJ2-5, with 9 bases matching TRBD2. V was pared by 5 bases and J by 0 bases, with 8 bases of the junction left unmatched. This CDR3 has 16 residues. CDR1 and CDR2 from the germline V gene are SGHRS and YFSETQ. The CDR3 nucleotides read TGCGCCAGCAGTCAGGGGGGACTAGCAGACCAAGAGACCCAGTACTTC. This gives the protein CASSQGGLADQETQYF.

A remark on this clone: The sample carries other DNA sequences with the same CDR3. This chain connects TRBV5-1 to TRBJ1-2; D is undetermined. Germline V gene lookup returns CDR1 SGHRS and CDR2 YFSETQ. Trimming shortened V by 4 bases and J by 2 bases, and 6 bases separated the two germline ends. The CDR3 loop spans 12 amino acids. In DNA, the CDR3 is TGCGCCAGCAGCACGGGGAACTATGGCTACACCTTC. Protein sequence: CASSTGNYGYTF.

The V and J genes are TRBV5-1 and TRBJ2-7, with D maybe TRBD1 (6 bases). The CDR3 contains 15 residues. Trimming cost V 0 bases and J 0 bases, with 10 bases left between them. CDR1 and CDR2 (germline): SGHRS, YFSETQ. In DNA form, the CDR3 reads TGCGCCAGCAGCTTGGGGATGACAGGCTCCTACGAGCAGTACTTC. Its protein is CASSLGMTGSYEQYF.

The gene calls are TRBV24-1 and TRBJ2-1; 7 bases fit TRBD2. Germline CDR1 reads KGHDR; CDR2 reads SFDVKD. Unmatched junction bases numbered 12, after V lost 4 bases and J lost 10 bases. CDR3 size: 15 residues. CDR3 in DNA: TGTGCCACCAGTGACTACAGGCGCGGGGGTAGGGAGCAGTTCTTC. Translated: CATSDYRRGGREQFF.

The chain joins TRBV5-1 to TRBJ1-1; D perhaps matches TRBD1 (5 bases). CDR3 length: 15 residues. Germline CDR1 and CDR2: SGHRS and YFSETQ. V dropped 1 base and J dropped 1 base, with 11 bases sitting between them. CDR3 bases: TGCGCCAGCAGCTTGACAGGACGTACGAACACTGAAGCTTTCTTT. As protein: CASSLTGRTNTEAFF.

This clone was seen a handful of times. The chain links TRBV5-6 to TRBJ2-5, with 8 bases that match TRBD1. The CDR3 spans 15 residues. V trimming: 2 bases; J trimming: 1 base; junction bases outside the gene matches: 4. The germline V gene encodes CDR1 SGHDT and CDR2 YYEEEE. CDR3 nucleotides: TGTGCCAGCAGCTTCCGGACAGGGCTCCAAGAGACCCAGTACTTC. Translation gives CASSFRTGLQETQYF.

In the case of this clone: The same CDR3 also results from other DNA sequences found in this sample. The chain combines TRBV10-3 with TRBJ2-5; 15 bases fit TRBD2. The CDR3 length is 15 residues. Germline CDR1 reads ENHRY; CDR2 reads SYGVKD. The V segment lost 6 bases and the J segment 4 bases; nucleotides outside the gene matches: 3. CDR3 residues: CAISPGLAGGETQYF. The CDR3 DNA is TGTGCCATCAGCCCGGGACTAGCGGGAGGAGAGACCCAGTACTTC.

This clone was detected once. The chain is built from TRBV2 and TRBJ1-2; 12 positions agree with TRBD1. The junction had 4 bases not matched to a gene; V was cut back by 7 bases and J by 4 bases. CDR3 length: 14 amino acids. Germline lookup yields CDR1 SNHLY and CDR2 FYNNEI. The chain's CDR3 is CASTGQGARYGYTF. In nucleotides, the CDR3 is TGTGCCAGCACGGGACAGGGGGCGCGCTATGGCTACACCTTC.

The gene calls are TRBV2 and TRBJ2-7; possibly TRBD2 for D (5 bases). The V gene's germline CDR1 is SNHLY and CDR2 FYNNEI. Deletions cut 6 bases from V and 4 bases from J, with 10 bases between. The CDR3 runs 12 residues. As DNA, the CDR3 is TGTGCCAGCAGACCGGGGTCTTACGAGCAGTACTTC. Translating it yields CASRPGSYEQYF. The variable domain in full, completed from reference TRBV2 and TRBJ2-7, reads EPEVTQTPSHQVTQMGQEVILRCVPISNHLYFYWYRQILGQKVEFLVSFYNNEISEKSEIFDDQFSVERPDGSNFTLKIRSTKLEDSAMYFCASRPGSYEQYFGPGTRLTVT.

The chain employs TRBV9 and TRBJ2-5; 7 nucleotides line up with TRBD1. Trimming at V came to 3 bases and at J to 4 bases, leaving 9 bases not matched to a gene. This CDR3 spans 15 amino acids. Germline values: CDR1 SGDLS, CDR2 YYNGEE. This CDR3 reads CASSANTGVVETQYF. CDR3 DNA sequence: TGTGCCAGCAGCGCCAACACAGGGGTGGTAGAGACCCAGTACTTC.

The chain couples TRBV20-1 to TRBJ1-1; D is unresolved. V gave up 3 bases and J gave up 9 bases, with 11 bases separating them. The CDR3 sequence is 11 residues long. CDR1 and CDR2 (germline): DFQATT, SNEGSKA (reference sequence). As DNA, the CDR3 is TGCAGTGCTAGGACCCTAGAGAAAGCTTTCTTT. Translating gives CSARTLEKAFF.

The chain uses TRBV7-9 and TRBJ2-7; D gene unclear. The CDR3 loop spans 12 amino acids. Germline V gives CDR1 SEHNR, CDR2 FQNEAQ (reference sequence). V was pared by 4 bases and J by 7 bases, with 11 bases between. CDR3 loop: CASSYSGSEQYF. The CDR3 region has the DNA TGTGCCAGCAGCTACTCCGGGTCGGAGCAGTACTTC.

CDR3 DNA sequence: TGTGCCAGTAGTCCGGGATCGGACTATGGAAACACCATATATTTT. This gives the protein CASSPGSDYGNTIYF. The rearrangement joins TRBV19 to TRBJ1-3; D remains ambiguous. This CDR3 spans 15 amino acids. V shed 5 bases and J shed 3 bases, with 14 bases lying between them. Per germline, CDR1 LNHDA and CDR2 SQIVND (reference sequence).

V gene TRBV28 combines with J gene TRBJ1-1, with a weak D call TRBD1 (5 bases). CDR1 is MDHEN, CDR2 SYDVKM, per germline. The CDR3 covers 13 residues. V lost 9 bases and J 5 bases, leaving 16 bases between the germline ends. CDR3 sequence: CASSPGGRTEAFF. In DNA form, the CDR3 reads TGTGCCAGTTCTCCGGGGGGTAGAACTGAAGCTTTCTTT.

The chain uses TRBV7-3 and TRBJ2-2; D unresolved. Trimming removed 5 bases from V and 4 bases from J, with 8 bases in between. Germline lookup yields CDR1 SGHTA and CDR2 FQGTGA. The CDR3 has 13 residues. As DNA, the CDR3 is TGTGCCAGCAGCCCGACGGGCACCGGGGAGCTGTTTTTT. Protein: CASSPTGTGELFF.

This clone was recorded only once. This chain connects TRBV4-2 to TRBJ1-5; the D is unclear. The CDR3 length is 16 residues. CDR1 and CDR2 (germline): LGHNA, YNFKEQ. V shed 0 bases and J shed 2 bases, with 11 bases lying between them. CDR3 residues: CASSQDLGVGNQPQHF. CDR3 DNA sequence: TGTGCCAGCAGCCAAGACCTCGGGGTTGGCAATCAGCCCCAGCATTTT.